The clone carrying this TCR beta chain was seen a few times. Antigen specificity is unknown. This entry comes from a study of T-cell memory formation after mild COVID-19. Study background: TCR clusters showed largely donor specificity. Regarding the study as a whole: Clones that shrank (day 15 to 85) were balanced CD4/CD8, whereas later expanders leaned CD4+. Contracting CD4+ clones lay largely in CM and EM, with CD8+ ones residing in EMRA.

The V end was cut by 6 bases, the J end by 11 bases, with 19 bases between. Per germline, CDR1 MNHEY and CDR2 SVGEGT. CDR3 size: 13 residues. A 5'RACE reaction primed in the constant segment made cDNA libraries of TCR alpha and TCR beta, and these carried sample barcodes and UMIs. TCRdb reanalysed the 5' RACE reads using MiXCR and keeps one entry per CDR3 protein. The data contain roughly 250,000 distinct CDR3 sequences, around 15% of them seen just once; the ten biggest clones take up 3.5%. Sequencing was done on a sample of PBMCs or a T cell subset sorted from them (not recorded which). The chain carries TRBV6-2 or TRBV6-3 and TRBJ1-1; D may be TRBD1 (5 bases). This receptor was taken from a man aged 18 to 29 who had mild COVID-19 (a few samples of this study predate the infection). Cell type and time point are not known. In nucleotides, the CDR3 is TGTGCCAGCAGCCCAGAAACAGGTGAATATGCTTTCTTT. This translates into CASSPETGEYAFF.